This is a list of T cell receptor beta chains from one sample in a study of T cells in Graves' hyperthyroidism and ophthalmopathy. TCRdb re-analysed the multiplex PCR reads in MiXCR, keeping a single row per CDR3 protein. The sample includes hundreds of thousands of distinct CDR3 sequences, 14% of them seen just once. Sequencing was done on a sample of blood. The source is a woman aged 18-35 years with Graves' hyperthyroidism. CDR3s include the opening cysteine and the closing phenylalanine or tryptophan. A D gene is named only where the DNA matches it firmly. Clone size, where shown, is once, few, many, or a class for clones that have expanded.

>few|TRBV18|TRBJ1-6|NA
CASSPRAGTASDSPLHF
TGTGCCAGCTCACCACGGGCGGGCACCGCCTCGGATTCACCCCTCCACTTT
>many|TRBV7-9|TRBJ2-2|NA
CASSPGTPNTGELFF
TGTGCCAGCAGCCCCGGGACACCGAACACCGGGGAGCTGTTTTTT
>few|TRBV2|TRBJ2-1|TRBD1
CTSSLRGSSYNEQFF
TGTACCAGCAGCCTCAGGGGGAGCTCCTACAATGAGCAGTTCTTC
>many|TRBV10-3|TRBJ2-3|NA
CAISESPPTDTQYF
TGTGCCATCAGTGAGTCGCCACCCACAGATACGCAGTATTTT
>NA|TRBV12-3/TRBV12-4|TRBJ1-3|NA
CASNSGKLGNTIYF
TGTGCCAGCAACTCCGGGAAGCTCGGAAACACCATATATTTT
>many|TRBV7-2|TRBJ2-7|NA
CASSFAGEGYEQYF
TGTGCCAGCAGCTTCGCAGGGGAGGGCTACGAGCAGTACTTC
>NA|TRBV11-2|TRBJ2-4|NA
CASSLKWAAGKNIQYF
TGTGCCAGCAGCTTAAAGTGGGCAGCAGGGAAAAACATTCAGTACTTC
>many|TRBV6-1|TRBJ2-6|NA
CASSGRVSGANVLTF
TGTGCCAGCAGTGGTCGGGTTTCTGGGGCCAACGTCCTGACTTTC
>NA|TRBV30|TRBJ2-3|TRBD1
CAWRSDRAVADTQYF
TGTGCCTGGAGATCCGACAGGGCCGTAGCAGATACGCAGTATTTT
>few|TRBV7-9|TRBJ2-7|NA
CASTRPGEDYEQYF
TGTGCCAGCACCCGCCCGGGGGAGGACTACGAGCAGTACTTC
>few|TRBV15|TRBJ1-1|NA
CATSRSGVGEAFF
TGTGCCACCAGCAGATCAGGGGTTGGTGAAGCTTTCTTT
>NA|TRBV27|TRBJ1-2|NA
CASSLGGDGYGYTF
TGTGCCAGCAGTTTAGGGGGCGATGGCTATGGCTACACCTTC
>many|TRBV7-2|TRBJ1-2|NA
CASSQAGRNGYTF
TGTGCCAGCAGTCAAGCCGGGCGGAATGGCTACACCTTC
>once|TRBV19|TRBJ2-1|TRBD2
CASSIPGLAIEQFF
TGTGCCAGTAGTATTCCGGGACTAGCTATTGAGCAGTTCTTC
>many|TRBV30|TRBJ2-2|TRBD1
CAWSVQRDRKLFF
TGTGCCTGGAGTGTACAAAGGGACAGGAAGCTGTTTTTT
>many|TRBV28|TRBJ1-4|NA
CASNPGPIGPGGEKLFF
TGTGCCAGCAATCCCGGGCCCATCGGCCCCGGGGGCGAAAAACTGTTTTTT
>NA|TRBV20-1|TRBJ1-2|NA
CSAGLAGGGGYGYTF
TGCAGTGCCGGACTAGCGGGGGGCGGTGGCTATGGCTACACCTTC
>NA|TRBV20-1|TRBJ2-3|NA
CSAQKDFFGRTDTQYF
TGCAGTGCCCAAAAGGACTTTTTTGGGCGGACAGATACGCAGTATTTT
>few|TRBV2|TRBJ2-2|NA
CASLPRRTNTGELFF
TGTGCCAGTCTTCCACGGAGAACGAACACCGGGGAGCTGTTTTTT
>NA|TRBV7-3|TRBJ2-1|TRBD2
CASSLRSSGYNEQFF
TGTGCCAGCAGCTTAAGGTCTAGCGGGTACAATGAGCAGTTCTTC
>few|TRBV24-1|TRBJ2-7|NA
CATSDSRGGPYEQYF
TGTGCCACCAGTGATTCGAGGGGGGGACCCTACGAGCAGTACTTC
>many|TRBV2|TRBJ1-2|NA
CASSTGPLGYGYTF
TGTGCCAGCAGTACCGGACCTTTGGGGTATGGCTACACCTTC
>NA|TRBV27|TRBJ2-7|TRBD2
CATKNSGDSFYEQYF
TGTGCCACCAAAAATAGCGGGGATTCATTCTACGAGCAGTACTTC
>NA|TRBV28|TRBJ2-7|NA
CASSLSPRKYEQYF
TGTGCCAGCAGTTTATCCCCGAGGAAGTACGAGCAGTACTTC
>NA|TRBV5-5|TRBJ1-1|NA
CASSLGAGYMNTEAFF
TGTGCCAGCAGCTTGGGGGCAGGGTACATGAACACTGAAGCTTTCTTT
>NA|TRBV11-2|TRBJ1-2|TRBD1
CASSPKGQGGFYGYTF
TGTGCCAGCAGCCCGAAGGGACAGGGGGGCTTCTATGGCTACACCTTC
>many|TRBV20-1|TRBJ1-1|TRBD1
CSAPGTGRDTEAFF
TGCAGTGCTCCCGGGACAGGGAGGGACACTGAAGCTTTCTTT
>NA|TRBV29-1|TRBJ2-2|NA
CSVRQLSNTGELFF
TGCAGCGTGCGACAGCTTTCTAACACCGGGGAGCTGTTTTTT
>NA|TRBV10-3|TRBJ2-5|NA
CAISEPRETQYF
TGTGCCATCAGTGAGCCCAGGGAGACCCAGTACTTC
>many|TRBV24-1|TRBJ2-3|NA
CATSVRATSTDTQYF
TGTGCCACCAGTGTGAGAGCCACTAGCACAGATACGCAGTATTTT
>many|TRBV27|TRBJ1-1|NA
CASSLLGNTEAFF
TGTGCCAGCAGTTTACTCGGGAACACTGAAGCTTTCTTT
>few|TRBV18|TRBJ2-1|TRBD2
CASSLTGTSGVGWFF
TGTGCCAGCTCACTAACCGGGACTAGCGGGGTCGGATGGTTCTTC
>many|TRBV7-2|TRBJ2-3|TRBD2
CASSFGTRSTDTQYF
TGTGCCAGCAGTTTTGGGACTAGGAGCACAGATACGCAGTATTTT
>NA|TRBV20-1|TRBJ1-4|TRBD1
CSARTGGESEKLFF
TGCAGTGCTAGGACAGGGGGCGAGAGTGAAAAACTGTTTTTT
>few|TRBV10-3|TRBJ1-6|NA
CAISEVQNNSPLHF
TGTGCCATCAGTGAGGTACAGAATAATTCACCCCTCCACTTT
>many|TRBV11-2|TRBJ2-7|TRBD1
CASSLAPRLMPGTGGTHEQYF
TGTGCCAGCAGCTTAGCCCCTCGCCTAATGCCCGGGACAGGGGGAACCCACGAGCAGTACTTC
>NA|TRBV19|TRBJ2-7|NA
CASSPGGIRIYEQYF
TGTGCCAGTAGTCCCGGGGGTATTAGGATCTACGAGCAGTACTTC
>many|TRBV3-1|TRBJ2-1|NA
CASSEGGTSYNEQFF
TGTGCCAGCTCAGAGGGGGGGACAAGTTACAATGAGCAGTTCTTC
>few|TRBV18|TRBJ2-1|NA
CASSPGPTSYNEQFF
TGTGCCAGCTCACCAGGTCCGACTAGTTACAATGAGCAGTTCTTC
>NA|TRBV7-8|TRBJ2-7|NA
CASRRARGGDEQYF
TGTGCCAGCAGGAGGGCCAGGGGAGGCGATGAGCAGTACTTC
>once|TRBV5-1|TRBJ1-5|NA
CARGQCGNQPQHF
TGTGCCAGAGGGCAATGTGGCAATCAGCCCCAGCATTTT
>few|TRBV4-1|TRBJ2-3|TRBD2
CASSQAARASGRADTQYF
TGCGCCAGCAGCCAAGCCGCCAGGGCTAGCGGGAGGGCAGATACGCAGTATTTT
>NA|TRBV11-3|TRBJ2-1|TRBD2
CASSLGIAGGLFFEPAEQFF
TGTGCCAGCAGCTTAGGAATAGCGGGAGGGCTTTTTTTTGAGCCGGCTGAGCAGTTCTTC
>few|TRBV19|TRBJ1-5|TRBD1
CASSIPGQGLTQPQHF
TGTGCCAGTAGTATACCCGGACAGGGGCTGACTCAGCCCCAGCATTTT
>NA|TRBV5-5|TRBJ2-3|NA
CASSLIGLGGYTDTQYF
TGTGCCAGCAGCTTGATAGGGCTAGGGGGATACACAGATACGCAGTATTTT